Each of the 5 T cell receptor beta chains below was sequenced from the same sample in a study of OX40 agonist ivuxolimab in advanced cancers. Some clones are missing from TCRdb's copy, which holds only in-frame ones; the method was immunoSEQ multiplex PCR. The sample has about 70,000 clones; 85% are singletons. This specimen was CD4+ or CD8+ T cells sorted from blood, taken in a trial of the OX40 agonist ivuxolimab. The receptors originated from an adult with an advanced solid tumor such as melanoma, head and neck, liver or kidney cancer.

The CDR3 DNA reads TGTGCCAGCAGCCCGAGGACCTCTGGAAACACCATATATTTT. It yields the protein CASSPRTSGNTIYF. The rearrangement joins TRBV11-2 to TRBJ1-3; D gene uncertain. Germline lookup yields CDR1 SGHAT and CDR2 FQNNGV. The V end lost 5 bases, the J end lost 0 bases, and 8 bases lay between the germline ends. CDR3 size: 14 residues.

This chain joins TRBV18 and TRBJ1-2, with TRBD1 matching 7 bases. V gave up 1 base and J gave up 4 bases; unmatched junction bases: 6. The CDR3 consists of 15 residues. Germline values: CDR1 KGHSH, CDR2 LQKENI. The CDR3 nucleotides read TGTGCCAGCTCACCACAGGGGGCGCGGGGCTATGGCTACACCTTC. It specifies CASSPQGARGYGYTF.

This clone was seen only a few times. The chain employs TRBV5-6 and TRBJ2-7; D remains unclear. The CDR3 contains 14 residues. CDR1 and CDR2 (germline): SGHDT, YYEEEE. Trimming stripped 0 bases from V and 2 bases from J, with 9 bases between. CDR3 DNA sequence: TGTGCCAGCAGCTTGGAGGGCAGGACCTACGAGCAGTACTTC. It is translated as CASSLEGRTYEQYF.

This chain joins TRBV18 and TRBJ1-1; D unresolved. The V gene's germline CDR1 is KGHSH and CDR2 LQKENI. With 1 base removed from V and 0 bases from J, the gap between germline ends came to 9 bases. The CDR3 sequence is 15 residues long. This chain's CDR3 is CASSPLPSMNTEAFF. DNA for the CDR3: TGTGCCAGCTCACCACTTCCGTCCATGAACACTGAAGCTTTCTTT.

The chain links TRBV5-1 to TRBJ1-4, with D possibly being TRBD1 (6 bases). There are 15 residues in the CDR3. Looked up from germline, CDR1 is SGHRS and CDR2 is YFSETQ. Trimming shortened V by 1 base and J by 3 bases, and 10 bases separated the two germline ends. In DNA form, the CDR3 reads TGCGCCAGCAGCTTGAACAGGGTTGCTAATGAAAAACTGTTTTTT. Protein sequence: CASSLNRVANEKLFF.